This T cell receptor (beta chain) stems from a study of blood T cells in healthy people across ages (dated by TCRdb to about 2015). Turning to the overall study: In model experiments, roughly one uniquely barcoded TCR beta cDNA molecule per two T cells was captured by template switching. The donors were split into four age groups: young (average approximately 16 years), middle-aged (39), aged (62) and long-lived (approximately 80). To avoid experimental bias, donors of different ages were randomly spread across the sequencing lanes. Age-related changes in TCR beta repertoire diversity were measured in the study by deep sequencing normalized with unique cDNA molecular identifiers. Using the same blood draw, the study looked at two additional independent replicas of 1 million unique cDNA reads for two donors, one aged 18 to 30 and the other aged 80 or older. Broader findings and caveats from the paper: The percentage of naive T cells measured by flow cytometry correlated strongly with observed TCR beta diversity. Donor CMV infection status was unknown, potentially confounding age-related changes in expanded clonotypes. Conclusive comparison of naive and antigen-experienced compartments was prevented by the profiling of bulk unsorted PBMCs. Estimates of total diversity based on one million sequenced T cells were considered lower bounds and underestimates. As age increased, observed TCR beta diversity per million T cells dropped in a roughly linear way, and a significant reduction was already evident by age around 41. Compared with the aged group, the long-lived group had more naive CD4+ T cells, fewer expanded clones and increased TCR diversity, a pattern suggesting age selection.

As regards this clonotype: Its antigen target is currently unknown. Its ends do not fully match the called genes, so a read error is possible.

From cysteine to phenylalanine, the CDR3 is 13 amino acids long. Only the CDR3 DNA stays, 39 bases, in frame from base 1. CDR1 and CDR2 are read off the germline V gene (reference sequence) as DFQATT and SNEGSKA. The 40 or so donors, aged about 6 to 90 years, were systemically healthy Caucasian individuals from Russia. Approximately 9.3 milliliters of peripheral blood were drawn from each donor into EDTA-treated Vacutainer tubes. PBMCs were isolated by Ficoll-Paque density-gradient centrifugation, with at least 6.5 million obtained per sample. Total RNA was extracted from PBMCs with Trizol reagent, with at least 6 micrograms obtained per sample. The percentages of naive CD45RAhigh/CD27high T cells were determined by flow cytometry on a PBMC aliquot from every donor. Libraries were prepared through 5' RACE. The instrument was an Illumina HiSeq 2500. A second PCR of roughly 7 to 11 cycles was performed with a sample-barcoded 5' primer and a J-beta primer mix. A unique molecular identifier was introduced onto each TCR beta cDNA molecule by a template-switch 5' adaptor carrying 12 random nucleotides. Each sample yielded at least 3 million CDR3-containing paired-end reads. First-strand cDNA was synthesized from all RNA with the Mint cDNA synthesis kit, primed by a TRBC-specific oligonucleotide. All cDNA was treated with uracil-DNA glycosylase and then went through a first 18-cycle PCR with the universal primers M1SS and BC2_uni_R. The published analysis was carried out like this. Normalization of each sample was performed by random selection of 1 million high-quality reads, each carrying a distinct molecular identifier. Reads sharing molecular identifiers were discarded rather than binned into consensus sequences. MiTCR, set to a Q25 quality threshold and the strictest error-elimination algorithm, was used for CDR3 identification, clonotype clustering and error correction. A nonparametric unseen species model with Euler transformation was used to estimate a lower bound on total TCR beta diversity. TCRdb reanalyzed the raw reads on its own, using fastp at Q25 for trimming and MiXCR for clone calling, and kept in-frame beta chains. Each entry merges the rows of one CDR3 protein and shows their most common DNA and genes. These V and J calls originate from TCRdb's pipeline instead of the authors' own analysis. The sample table lists roughly 640,000 distinct CDR3 sequences, about 30% of them with a count of one. The ten largest clones take up 15% to 19% of the sample.

What was sequenced was blood. The TCR comes from a woman at least 80 years old in good health. The V and J segments used are TRBV20-1 and TRBJ2-1, with TRBD1 as a weak D call on 6 bases. The CDR3 corresponds to CSARGVGADEQFF. The DNA sequence follows: TGCAGTGCGAGAGGTGTGGGGGCGGATGAGCAGTTCTTC.